This entry lists 22 T cell receptor beta chains sequenced from one sample in a study of response to subunit inactivated influenza vaccine. TCRdb re-analysed the RT-PCR reads in MiXCR, keeping a single row per CDR3 protein. The sample holds around 650,000 distinct CDR3 sequences, less than 20% seen once. The specimen was PBMCs from blood, collected approximately 13 days after vaccination. The source is a middle-aged man who received an inactivated influenza vaccine.

J is TRBJ2-3 and V is TRBV20-1; perhaps TRBD2 as D (5 bases). In germline, CDR1 is DFQATT, CDR2 SNEGSKA (reference sequence). The CDR3 extends over 15 amino acids. The V and J ends lost 6 bases and 1 base respectively, with 17 bases between them. DNA for the CDR3: TGCAGTGCCCACCCTCGGGAATCTGGCACAGATACGCAGTATTTT. It specifies CSAHPRESGTDTQYF.

This clonotype was seen many times. The chain links TRBV10-3 to TRBJ2-2; D perhaps matches TRBD2 (5 bases). V was clipped by 4 bases and J by 13 bases, with 16 bases between them. Germline V lookup: CDR1 ENHRY, CDR2 SYGVKD. This CDR3 has 13 residues. The CDR3 protein is CAISVGGRVGLFF. In DNA form, the CDR3 reads TGTGCCATCAGTGTTGGAGGTCGGGTGGGGCTGTTTTTT.

This chain links TRBV12-3 or TRBV12-4 with TRBJ2-3; 11 bases match TRBD2. There are 17 residues in the CDR3. The ends lost 6 bases at V and 1 base at J; junction bases unmatched: 9. Here the CDR3 DNA reads TGTGCCAGCAGCATAGCGGGAGGGGAAGCTCGCACAGATACGCAGTATTTT. This sequence encodes CASSIAGGEARTDTQYF.

The gene calls are TRBV20-1 and TRBJ1-5; D not certain. The germline V gene encodes CDR1 DFQATT and CDR2 SNEGSKA (reference sequence). V lost 3 bases and J lost 2, with 14 bases in between. There are 15 residues in the CDR3. The CDR3 here is CSASSGRYGNQPQHF. DNA for the CDR3: TGCAGTGCTAGTTCGGGTCGCTATGGCAATCAGCCCCAGCATTTT.

The CDR3 nucleotides read TGTGCCAGCAGATCGGGCAGGGTGGGAGAGACCCAGTACTTC. Translation gives CASRSGRVGETQYF. The rearrangement links TRBV28 to TRBJ2-5, with D possibly being TRBD1 (5 bases). Trimming removed 6 bases at V and 4 bases at J, with 15 bases between. Germline loops: CDR1 MDHEN, CDR2 SYDVKM. This CDR3 has 14 residues.

This clonotype came up many times. CDR3 DNA sequence: TGCGCCAGCAGTGCCTCCCACTCCTACGAGCAGTACTTC. It codes for CASSASHSYEQYF. The J gene is TRBJ2-7, the V gene TRBV4-3; D call uncertain. V was cut by 6 bases and J by 0 bases, with 9 bases left in between. The CDR3 is 13 amino acids. CDR1 LGHNA and CDR2 YSLEER come from the germline V gene.

This clonotype has a handful of counts. The V gene is TRBV18, the J gene TRBJ2-7; D gene unclear. CDR3 length: 13 residues. The V end lost 5 bases, the J end lost 4 bases, and 12 bases lay between the germline ends. Germline lookup yields CDR1 KGHSH and CDR2 LQKENI. The DNA of the CDR3 is TGTGCCAGCTCAACTCTAGACGCATACGAGCAGTACTTC. Protein sequence: CASSTLDAYEQYF.

This clonotype was observed a few times. The chain joins TRBV7-9 to TRBJ1-2; unclear D gene. The CDR3 length is 14 residues. The V gene lost 6 bases and the J gene lost 4 bases, with 15 bases spanning the gap. Germline CDR1 SEHNR, CDR2 FQNEAQ (reference sequence). The CDR3 reads CASSHLDGPYGYTF. The CDR3 DNA sequence: TGTGCCAGCAGTCACCTCGACGGGCCCTATGGCTACACCTTC.

The chain has TRBV28 and TRBJ2-1; D tentatively fits TRBD1 or TRBD2 (5 bases each). Germline V CDR1 and CDR2: MDHEN, SYDVKM. V was shortened by 6 bases and J by 10 bases, with 19 bases between the two germline ends. The CDR3 spans 14 residues. This CDR3 reads CASSWDQTGEEQFF. CDR3 DNA: TGTGCCAGCAGCTGGGACCAGACTGGGGAGGAGCAGTTCTTC.

The rearrangement joins TRBV14 to TRBJ1-4; possible D gene TRBD1, 5 bases. The CDR3 runs 16 residues. Looked up from germline, CDR1 is SGHDN and CDR2 is FVKESK. Trimming took 3 bases from V and 8 from J, leaving 19 bases between them. CDR3 amino acids: CASSHLTGAGREKLFF. CDR3 coding DNA: TGTGCCAGCAGCCATTTGACCGGGGCCGGAAGGGAAAAACTGTTTTTT.

This clonotype occurred a few times. The rearrangement uses TRBV6-6 and TRBJ2-1; 9 bases are a match to TRBD1. Germline CDR1 and CDR2: MNHNY and SVGAGI (reference sequence). Germline trimming cut 11 bases from V and 7 bases from J; bases unmatched to any gene: 9. The CDR3 runs to 13 residues. CDR3 protein: CACQGQGRNEQFF. In nucleotides, the CDR3 is TGTGCCTGCCAAGGACAGGGGAGGAATGAGCAGTTCTTC.

The chain employs TRBV7-9 and TRBJ2-2, with D possibly being TRBD1 (5 bases). The CDR3 covers 15 residues. V dropped 1 base and J dropped 4 bases, with 10 bases sitting between them. Germline V gene data show CDR1 as SEHNR and CDR2 as FQNEAQ (reference sequence). CDR3 nucleotides: TGTGCCAGCAGCTTAGTGACTGGGGCCACCGGGGAGCTGTTTTTT. It translates to CASSLVTGATGELFF.

This clonotype was observed a few times. The DNA of the CDR3 is TGCAGTGCGCCACCTCACCGGACAGGGAACACTGAAGCTTTCTTT. As protein: CSAPPHRTGNTEAFF. The chain joins TRBV20-1 to TRBJ1-1; 7 bases are shared with TRBD1. The V segment lost 6 bases and the J segment 1 base; nucleotides outside the gene matches: 11. CDR1 and CDR2 (germline): DFQATT, SNEGSKA (reference sequence). The CDR3 extends over 15 amino acids.

CDR3 sequence (DNA): TGTGCCAGCAGACAAACCGGATCTTACGAGCAGTACTTC. It specifies CASRQTGSYEQYF. The chain carries TRBV12-3 or TRBV12-4 and TRBJ2-7; D unclear. V lost 6 bases and J 4 bases, leaving 13 bases between the germline ends. The CDR3 is made up of 13 amino acids.

The chain carries TRBV20-1 and TRBJ2-5; D gene uncertain. The CDR3 spans 13 residues. CDR1 is DFQATT, CDR2 SNEGSKA, per germline (reference sequence). V shed 2 bases and J shed 3 bases, with 10 bases lying between them. CDR3 region: CSARNPLEETQYF. For the CDR3, the DNA is TGCAGTGCTAGAAACCCACTTGAAGAGACCCAGTACTTC.

Ten or more counts support this clonotype. The chain has TRBV5-1 and TRBJ2-2; D remains ambiguous. Trimming took 4 bases from V and 1 from J, leaving 11 bases between them. Germline V gene data show CDR1 as SGHRS and CDR2 as YFSETQ. CDR3 size: 15 residues. The CDR3 loop is CASSPTGENTGELFF. CDR3 coding DNA: TGCGCCAGCAGCCCGACCGGCGAGAACACCGGGGAGCTGTTTTTT.

There are many counts of this clonotype. The rearrangement joins TRBV18 to TRBJ1-3; D is ambiguous. Germline lookup yields CDR1 KGHSH and CDR2 LQKENI. The V and J ends lost 2 bases and 0 bases respectively, with 8 bases between them. The CDR3 contains 15 residues. This chain's CDR3 is CASSPSSSSGNTIYF. The CDR3 DNA reads TGTGCCAGCTCACCATCCTCATCCTCTGGAAACACCATATATTTT.

The genes are TRBV7-9 and TRBJ1-1, with a tentative D call TRBD1 (5 bases). Trimming pared 1 base from V and 10 bases from J, leaving 16 bases between. From germline, CDR1 is SEHNR and CDR2 FQNEAQ (reference sequence). This CDR3 has 14 residues. The CDR3 protein is CASSLGGLGASAFF. The CDR3 DNA reads TGTGCCAGCAGCTTAGGTGGATTAGGGGCCTCAGCTTTCTTT.

This clonotype was seen a handful of times. Written as DNA, the CDR3 is TGTGCCAGCAGCCAAGATTTGACTAGCGGAAGATACACAGATACGCAGTATTTT. Amino acids: CASSQDLTSGRYTDTQYF. The chain carries TRBV3-1 and TRBJ2-3, with TRBD2 matching 9 bases. V lost 0 bases and J lost 2; bases outside the gene matches: 9. The CDR3 contains 18 residues. Germline loops: CDR1 LGHDT, CDR2 YNNKEL (reference sequence).

This clonotype showed up just a few times. The J gene is TRBJ2-7, the V gene TRBV14; D gene ambiguous. Trimming shortened V by 0 bases and J by 6 bases, and 6 bases separated the two germline ends. CDR3 size: 12 residues. CDR1 is SGHDN and CDR2 is FVKESK in the germline V gene. CDR3 loop: CASSQDFTEQYF. CDR3 sequence (DNA): TGTGCCAGCAGCCAAGATTTTACCGAGCAGTACTTC. Drawing the rest from reference TRBV14 and TRBJ2-7, the complete variable domain is EAGVTQFPSHSVIEKGQTVTLRCDPISGHDNLYWYRRVMGKEIKFLLHFVKESKQDESGMPNNRFLAERTGGTYSTLKVQPAELEDSGVYFCASSQDFTEQYFGPGTRLTVT.

A few counts support this clonotype. The chain employs TRBV7-9 and TRBJ1-4, with a weak D call TRBD1 (6 bases). The germline V and J ends were trimmed by 5 bases and 8 bases, with 15 bases remaining between them. This CDR3 region has 14 residues. From germline, CDR1 is SEHNR and CDR2 FQNEAQ (reference sequence). CDR3: CASSPLDRREKLFF. The CDR3 coding sequence is TGTGCCAGCAGCCCCCTCGACAGGAGGGAAAAACTGTTTTTT. The full variable domain, in which reference TRBV7-9 and TRBJ1-4 provide the parts outside the CDR3, is DTGVSQNPRHKITKRGQNVTFRCDPISEHNRLYWYRQTLGQGPEFLTYFQNEAQLEKSRLLSDRFSAERPKGSFSTLEIQRTEQGDSAMYLCASSPLDRREKLFFGSGTQLSVL.

In its sample, this clonotype was seen a few times. The rearrangement links TRBV11-2 to TRBJ2-5; possibly TRBD2 for D (7 bases). Germline values: CDR1 SGHAT, CDR2 FQNNGV. V shed 1 base and J shed 5 bases, with 14 bases lying between them. The CDR3 is 15 residues long. DNA of the CDR3: TGTGCCAGCAGCTTAGTAGGGGGGGCTCGGGAGACCCAGTACTTC. This gives the protein CASSLVGGARETQYF.